This T cell receptor (beta chain) was obtained from a study of regulatory T cells in long-lasting Graves disease. Germline loops: CDR1 MDHEN, CDR2 SYDVKM. The CDR3 sequence is 19 residues long. V gave up 2 bases and J gave up 2 bases, with 24 bases separating them. Construction of TCR beta libraries relied on iRepertoire HTBI primers and on Arm-PCR targeting CDR3 regions. Original processing methods: Identification across samples found fewer than 65 TRBV and about 15 TRBJ segments. One entry per CDR3 protein, called by TCRdb with MiXCR from the multiplex PCR reads. TCRdb assigned the V and J calls; the authors' analysis was not used. The data contain some 340,000 distinct CDR3 sequences, over 9.5% of them seen just once; the ten biggest clones take up approximately 17%. Study-wide points: The persistent group shared 3,000 or so public clonotypes, more than the 950 to 1,000 shared by new patients.

Time point in this sample: newly diagnosed GD, antithyroid drugs for less than 3 months. The TCR library was made from RNA that had been extracted from PBMCs in TRIzol. The table lists this clonotype with many counts. Its antigen is as yet unknown. These data were also filed under a second study, of T cells in Graves' hyperthyroidism and ophthalmopathy. As that report states: First-round RT-PCR of the TCR CDR3 relied on the HTBI primer set.

The sequencing used peripheral blood mononuclear cells (PBMCs), collected at new diagnosis, from a patient treated with antithyroid drugs. The chain recombines TRBV28 with TRBJ2-5; D is unresolved. This clonotype was sampled from a woman younger than 35 with Graves disease. The CDR3, as DNA: TGTGCCAGCAGTTTAGGTCCAGCAGACATGGTATCGGCTCAAGAGACCCAGTACTTC. As protein: CASSLGPADMVSAQETQYF.